Listed below are T cell receptor beta chains from one sample, sequenced in a study of T cells in Graves' hyperthyroidism and ophthalmopathy. Each CDR3 protein is one row after TCRdb ran MiXCR on the multiplex PCR reads. Counted here are 400,000 to 600,000 distinct CDR3 sequences, under 25% occurring once; the ten biggest clones make up approximately 26%. The sequencing input was blood. The origin of the receptors is a man in his late teens or twenties with Graves' hyperthyroidism. CDR3s include the opening cysteine and the closing phenylalanine or tryptophan. A D gene is named only where the DNA matches it firmly. Only some rows state a clone size, as once, few, many or a class for expanded clones.

clone_size: few
d_call: NA
j_call: TRBJ2-4
cdr3_length: 13
v_call: TRBV7-8
cdr3_aa: CASSPGAKNIQYF
cdr3_nt: TGTGCCAGCAGCCCCGGGGCCAAAAACATTCAGTACTTC

clone_size: many
d_call: NA
j_call: TRBJ2-5
cdr3_length: 12
v_call: TRBV2
cdr3_aa: CASNPWQETQYF
cdr3_nt: TGTGCCAGCAACCCCTGGCAAGAGACCCAGTACTTC

clone_size: few
d_call: TRBD1
j_call: TRBJ1-1
cdr3_length: 13
v_call: TRBV19
cdr3_aa: CASPDRGKTEAFF
cdr3_nt: TGTGCCAGCCCGGACAGGGGAAAGACTGAAGCTTTCTTT

clone_size: many
d_call: TRBD1
j_call: TRBJ2-2
cdr3_length: 15
v_call: TRBV6-1
cdr3_aa: CASSTDRLNTGELFF
cdr3_nt: TGTGCCAGCAGTACGGACAGGCTGAACACCGGGGAGCTGTTTTTT

clone_size: few
d_call: NA
j_call: TRBJ1-5
cdr3_length: 15
v_call: TRBV7-2
cdr3_aa: CASSLIGHFDQPQHF
cdr3_nt: TGTGCCAGCAGCCTCATTGGACACTTCGATCAGCCCCAGCATTTT

clone_size: many
d_call: TRBD1
j_call: TRBJ1-5
cdr3_length: 15
v_call: TRBV7-2
cdr3_aa: CASSLVTGGRQPQHF
cdr3_nt: TGTGCCAGCAGCTTAGTTACAGGGGGGCGTCAGCCCCAGCATTTT

clone_size: many
d_call: TRBD1
j_call: TRBJ1-1
cdr3_length: 14
v_call: TRBV10-3
cdr3_aa: CAISLTGDNTEAFF
cdr3_nt: TGTGCCATCAGTCTGACAGGGGATAACACTGAAGCTTTCTTT

clone_size: many
d_call: NA
j_call: TRBJ1-1
cdr3_length: 13
v_call: TRBV6-5
cdr3_aa: CASSYSRRTEAFF
cdr3_nt: TGTGCCAGCAGTTACTCACGGAGGACTGAAGCTTTCTTT

clone_size: many
d_call: TRBD1
j_call: TRBJ1-1
cdr3_length: 14
v_call: TRBV2
cdr3_aa: CASSEEQGVSEAFF
cdr3_nt: TGTGCCAGCAGTGAAGAACAGGGGGTGTCTGAAGCTTTCTTT

clone_size: NA
d_call: NA
j_call: TRBJ1-1
cdr3_length: 11
v_call: TRBV6-1
cdr3_aa: CASWDRAEAFF
cdr3_nt: TGTGCCAGCTGGGACCGGGCTGAAGCTTTCTTT

clone_size: many
d_call: NA
j_call: TRBJ1-1
cdr3_length: 11
v_call: TRBV29-1
cdr3_aa: CSVGKNTEAFF
cdr3_nt: TGCAGCGTTGGGAAGAACACTGAAGCTTTCTTT

clone_size: many
d_call: NA
j_call: TRBJ2-1
cdr3_length: 14
v_call: TRBV6-1
cdr3_aa: CASSEREWGNEQFF
cdr3_nt: TGTGCCAGCAGTGAAAGGGAATGGGGAAATGAGCAGTTCTTC

clone_size: many
d_call: NA
j_call: TRBJ1-1
cdr3_length: 13
v_call: TRBV19
cdr3_aa: CASSISWNTEAFF
cdr3_nt: TGTGCCAGTAGTATATCTTGGAACACTGAAGCTTTCTTT

clone_size: many
d_call: NA
j_call: TRBJ1-3
cdr3_length: 13
v_call: TRBV7-9
cdr3_aa: CASSSPPRGTIYF
cdr3_nt: TGTGCCAGCAGCTCCCCACCCCGAGGCACCATATATTTT

clone_size: NA
d_call: NA
j_call: TRBJ1-2
cdr3_length: 15
v_call: TRBV10-1
cdr3_aa: CASSEFKGDLRGYTF
cdr3_nt: TGCGCCAGCAGTGAGTTTAAGGGTGATCTGCGAGGCTACACCTTC

clone_size: many
d_call: NA
j_call: TRBJ1-5
cdr3_length: 13
v_call: TRBV12-3/TRBV12-4
cdr3_aa: CASSPTVLQPQHF
cdr3_nt: TGTGCCAGCAGTCCGACCGTCCTACAGCCCCAGCATTTT

clone_size: NA
d_call: NA
j_call: TRBJ2-5
cdr3_length: 12
v_call: TRBV20-1
cdr3_aa: CSAATSQETQYF
cdr3_nt: TGCAGTGCTGCGACTAGCCAAGAGACCCAGTACTTC

clone_size: many
d_call: NA
j_call: TRBJ1-3
cdr3_length: 15
v_call: TRBV6-5
cdr3_aa: CASSYDGQLGNTIYF
cdr3_nt: TGTGCCAGCAGTTACGACGGACAGCTCGGAAACACCATATATTTT

clone_size: NA
d_call: NA
j_call: TRBJ1-3
cdr3_length: 13
v_call: TRBV5-1
cdr3_aa: CASSSDLGYTIYF
cdr3_nt: TGCGCCAGCAGCTCGGACCTTGGCTACACCATATATTTT

clone_size: many
d_call: NA
j_call: TRBJ1-5
cdr3_length: 15
v_call: TRBV20-1
cdr3_aa: CSAIRAWDSNQPQHF
cdr3_nt: TGCAGTGCGATTAGAGCTTGGGACAGCAATCAGCCCCAGCATTTT

clone_size: few
d_call: TRBD2
j_call: TRBJ2-7
cdr3_length: 14
v_call: TRBV11-2
cdr3_aa: CASSHEAGGYEQYF
cdr3_nt: TGTGCCAGCAGCCACGAAGCGGGGGGCTACGAGCAGTACTTC

clone_size: few
d_call: TRBD2
j_call: TRBJ2-5
cdr3_length: 16
v_call: TRBV5-1
cdr3_aa: CASSLGGTGLEETQYF
cdr3_nt: TGCGCCAGCAGCTTGGGAGGGACGGGACTAGAAGAGACCCAGTACTTC

clone_size: many
d_call: NA
j_call: TRBJ1-5
cdr3_length: 12
v_call: TRBV6-2/TRBV6-3
cdr3_aa: CASSHPDQPQHF
cdr3_nt: TGTGCCAGCAGTCACCCGGATCAGCCCCAGCATTTT

clone_size: many
d_call: NA
j_call: TRBJ2-2
cdr3_length: 17
v_call: TRBV6-5
cdr3_aa: CASSYSKTRAVTGELFF
cdr3_nt: TGTGCCAGCAGTTACTCGAAGACCAGGGCGGTCACCGGGGAGCTGTTTTTT

clone_size: many
d_call: NA
j_call: TRBJ1-3
cdr3_length: 14
v_call: TRBV12-3/TRBV12-4
cdr3_aa: CASRARVSGNTIYF
cdr3_nt: TGTGCCAGCAGGGCCAGGGTCTCTGGAAACACCATATATTTT

clone_size: NA
d_call: NA
j_call: TRBJ2-7
cdr3_length: 14
v_call: TRBV5-1
cdr3_aa: CASSSATGTHEQYF
cdr3_nt: TGCGCCAGCAGCTCCGCCACAGGGACTCACGAGCAGTACTTC

clone_size: many
d_call: NA
j_call: TRBJ1-1
cdr3_length: 12
v_call: TRBV30
cdr3_aa: CAWGTPNTEAFF
cdr3_nt: TGTGCCTGGGGGACACCGAACACTGAAGCTTTCTTT

clone_size: many
d_call: NA
j_call: TRBJ2-6
cdr3_length: 17
v_call: TRBV20-1
cdr3_aa: CSARDRVRPSGANVLTF
cdr3_nt: TGCAGTGCTAGAGATAGGGTTCGGCCCTCTGGGGCCAACGTCCTGACTTTC

clone_size: few
d_call: NA
j_call: TRBJ1-1
cdr3_length: 14
v_call: TRBV2
cdr3_aa: CASSSRAGTTEAFF
cdr3_nt: TGTGCCAGCAGCTCTCGGGCGGGGACCACTGAAGCTTTCTTT

clone_size: few
d_call: NA
j_call: TRBJ1-2
cdr3_length: 14
v_call: TRBV6-5
cdr3_aa: CASSYDGTNYGYTF
cdr3_nt: TGTGCCAGCAGTTACGACGGGACTAACTATGGCTACACCTTC

clone_size: NA
d_call: NA
j_call: TRBJ2-2
cdr3_length: 12
v_call: TRBV19
cdr3_aa: CASSHWAGELFF
cdr3_nt: TGTGCCAGTAGTCACTGGGCCGGGGAGCTGTTTTTT

clone_size: many
d_call: NA
j_call: TRBJ1-2
cdr3_length: 17
v_call: TRBV6-4
cdr3_aa: CASSALGTVTTNYGYTF
cdr3_nt: TGTGCCAGCAGTGCCTTAGGGACCGTGACGACTAACTATGGCTACACCTTC

clone_size: few
d_call: NA
j_call: TRBJ1-1
cdr3_length: 15
v_call: TRBV5-1
cdr3_aa: CASSLGIAGAGEAFF
cdr3_nt: TGCGCCAGCAGCTTGGGGATTGCGGGGGCTGGTGAAGCTTTCTTT

clone_size: many
d_call: TRBD1
j_call: TRBJ2-7
cdr3_length: 15
v_call: TRBV12-3/TRBV12-4
cdr3_aa: CASSSGTGGPYEQYF
cdr3_nt: TGTGCCAGCAGTTCCGGGACAGGGGGACCCTACGAGCAGTACTTC

clone_size: many
d_call: NA
j_call: TRBJ1-2
cdr3_length: 14
v_call: TRBV20-1
cdr3_aa: CSASLTHREGGYTF
cdr3_nt: TGCAGTGCTTCCTTAACCCACAGGGAGGGTGGCTACACCTTC

clone_size: NA
d_call: NA
j_call: TRBJ1-2
cdr3_length: 15
v_call: TRBV25-1
cdr3_aa: CASSESGHTGKGYTF
cdr3_nt: TGTGCCAGCAGTGAATCGGGCCATACAGGGAAAGGCTACACCTTC

clone_size: many
d_call: NA
j_call: TRBJ1-5
cdr3_length: 13
v_call: TRBV6-1
cdr3_aa: CASSVGPFQPQHF
cdr3_nt: TGTGCCAGCAGTGTAGGGCCCTTTCAGCCCCAGCATTTT

clone_size: NA
d_call: TRBD1
j_call: TRBJ2-7
cdr3_length: 20
v_call: TRBV15
cdr3_aa: CATSREGRSARDRLPYEQYF
cdr3_nt: TGTGCCACCAGCAGAGAAGGTCGGAGTGCTCGGGACAGGTTGCCCTACGAGCAGTACTTC

clone_size: once
d_call: NA
j_call: TRBJ2-5
cdr3_length: 13
v_call: TRBV15
cdr3_aa: CATSSQSQETQYF
cdr3_nt: TGTGCCACCAGCAGCCAGTCTCAAGAGACCCAGTACTTC

clone_size: few
d_call: NA
j_call: TRBJ2-2
cdr3_length: 15
v_call: TRBV9
cdr3_aa: CASSGTQGSSGELFF
cdr3_nt: TGTGCCAGCAGCGGGACCCAGGGGTCCTCAGGGGAGCTGTTTTTC

clone_size: many
d_call: NA
j_call: TRBJ1-1
cdr3_length: 15
v_call: TRBV19
cdr3_aa: CASSPSGEGNTEAFF
cdr3_nt: TGTGCCAGTAGTCCCTCGGGGGAAGGGAACACTGAAGCTTTCTTT

clone_size: many
d_call: TRBD1
j_call: TRBJ1-5
cdr3_length: 15
v_call: TRBV19
cdr3_aa: CASSTRGQGAQPQHF
cdr3_nt: TGTGCCAGTAGTACCAGGGGACAGGGGGCACAGCCCCAGCATTTT

clone_size: many
d_call: NA
j_call: TRBJ2-5
cdr3_length: 15
v_call: TRBV12-3/TRBV12-4
cdr3_aa: CASSPRRAPKETQYF
cdr3_nt: TGTGCCAGCAGCCCCAGGAGGGCTCCTAAAGAGACCCAGTACTTC

clone_size: many
d_call: TRBD1
j_call: TRBJ2-5
cdr3_length: 16
v_call: TRBV4-2
cdr3_aa: CASSRRTGELKETQYF
cdr3_nt: TGTGCCAGCAGCCGTAGGACAGGGGAACTCAAAGAGACCCAGTACTTC

clone_size: many
d_call: TRBD2
j_call: TRBJ2-1
cdr3_length: 14
v_call: TRBV2
cdr3_aa: CASRGTSLYNEQFF
cdr3_nt: TGTGCCAGCAGGGGGACTAGCCTATACAATGAGCAGTTCTTC

clone_size: many
d_call: NA
j_call: TRBJ2-5
cdr3_length: 14
v_call: TRBV28
cdr3_aa: CASIPGGGQETQYF
cdr3_nt: TGTGCCAGCATTCCCGGGGGAGGCCAAGAGACCCAGTACTTC

clone_size: many
d_call: TRBD1
j_call: TRBJ1-1
cdr3_length: 13
v_call: TRBV24-1
cdr3_aa: CATSDPRQGWTFF
cdr3_nt: TGTGCCACCAGTGATCCTCGACAGGGTTGGACTTTCTTT

clone_size: many
d_call: NA
j_call: TRBJ1-5
cdr3_length: 15
v_call: TRBV4-1
cdr3_aa: CASSQLGLSNQPQHF
cdr3_nt: TGCGCCAGCAGCCAGCTAGGACTTAGCAATCAGCCCCAGCATTTT

clone_size: NA
d_call: NA
j_call: TRBJ1-5
cdr3_length: 13
v_call: TRBV28
cdr3_aa: CASSGPRGQPQHF
cdr3_nt: TGTGCCAGTTCGGGGCCCCGTGGTCAGCCCCAGCATTTT

clone_size: few
d_call: NA
j_call: TRBJ1-1
cdr3_length: 13
v_call: TRBV12-5
cdr3_aa: CASGLYPGTEAFF
cdr3_nt: TGTGCTAGTGGTTTATATCCCGGGACAGAAGCTTTCTTT

clone_size: many
d_call: NA
j_call: TRBJ1-2
cdr3_length: 14
v_call: TRBV27
cdr3_aa: CASSPGDRSYGYTF
cdr3_nt: TGTGCCAGCAGTCCCGGAGACAGAAGCTATGGCTACACCTTC

clone_size: many
d_call: NA
j_call: TRBJ1-2
cdr3_length: 13
v_call: TRBV9
cdr3_aa: CASSVGVNYGYTF
cdr3_nt: TGTGCCAGCAGTGTTGGAGTTAACTATGGCTACACCTTC

clone_size: many
d_call: NA
j_call: TRBJ1-5
cdr3_length: 17
v_call: TRBV6-1
cdr3_aa: CASSGQQQRRSNQPQHF
cdr3_nt: TGTGCCAGCAGTGGCCAGCAACAGAGGCGTAGCAATCAGCCCCAGCATTTT